The subject of this entry is one T cell receptor beta chain. Antigen unknown. This sample is part of a study of T cells in localized non-small cell lung cancer. Trimming shortened V by 3 bases and J by 5 bases, and 13 bases separated the two germline ends. The CDR3 sequence is 14 residues long. In germline, CDR1 is MNHEY, CDR2 SVGAGI. Repertoires were generated with immunoSEQ multiplex PCR, while TCRdb's copy carries only in-frame clones and drops some. The sample has roughly 40,000 clones, around 81% seen once. Broader study findings: Heterogeneity within the tumor remains possible, as just one region underwent sequencing. A median of roughly 57 clones ranked among the top 100 in tumor appeared in adjacent lung. Adjacent uninvolved lung tissue had the highest T cell clonality, exceeding tumor.

This TCR was recovered from a male donor aged 60 or over with stage II lung adenocarcinoma. Sequencing used peripheral blood mononuclear cells, obtained before any cancer treatment. The V call is TRBV6-5, the J call TRBJ2-5, with a possible D match to TRBD2 (5 bases). CDR3 amino acids: CASSYSGDPETQYF. For the CDR3, the DNA is TGTGCCAGCAGTTATTCCGGGGATCCCGAGACCCAGTACTTC.